The text below deals with one T cell receptor beta chain. Antigen specificity is unknown. The germline gives CDR1 MNHEY, CDR2 SMNVEV (reference sequence). V was cut by 5 bases and J by 7 bases, with 11 bases left in between. The CDR3 is made up of 12 amino acids. The source of the sample is a study of CD8 T cells in ankylosing spondylitis. Study results and limitations: Ankylosing spondylitis blood appeared to be characterized by a TCR beta motif of several highly homologous variants.

Using its own MiXCR run on the 5' RACE reads, TCRdb lists one record per CDR3 protein. The sample includes approximately 400,000 distinct CDR3 sequences, 25% to 30% seen only once; the top ten take 0.89%. The chain carries TRBV27 and TRBJ1-1; possibly TRBD1 for D (5 bases). The sequencing sample was made of blood, either unsorted or a sorted T cell fraction (not recorded which). The receptor comes from a male donor with ankylosing spondylitis. CDR3 in DNA: TGTGCCAGCAGTCACGGACAAGGTGAAGCTTTCTTT. Residues: CASSHGQGEAFF.